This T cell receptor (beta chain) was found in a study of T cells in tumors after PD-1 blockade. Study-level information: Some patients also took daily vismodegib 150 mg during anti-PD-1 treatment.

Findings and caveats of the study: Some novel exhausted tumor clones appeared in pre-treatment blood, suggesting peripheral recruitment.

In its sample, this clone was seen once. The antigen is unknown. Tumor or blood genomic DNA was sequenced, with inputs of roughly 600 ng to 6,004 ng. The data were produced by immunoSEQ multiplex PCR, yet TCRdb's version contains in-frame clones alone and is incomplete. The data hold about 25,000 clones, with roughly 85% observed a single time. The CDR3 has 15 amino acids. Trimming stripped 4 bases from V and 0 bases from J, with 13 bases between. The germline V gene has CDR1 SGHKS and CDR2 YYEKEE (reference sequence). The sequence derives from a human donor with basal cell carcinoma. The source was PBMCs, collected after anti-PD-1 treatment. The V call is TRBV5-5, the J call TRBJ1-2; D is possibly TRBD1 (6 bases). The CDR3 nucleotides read TGTGCCAGCAGCCGCAGACAGGACCCTAACTATGGCTACACCTTC. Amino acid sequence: CASSRRQDPNYGYTF.